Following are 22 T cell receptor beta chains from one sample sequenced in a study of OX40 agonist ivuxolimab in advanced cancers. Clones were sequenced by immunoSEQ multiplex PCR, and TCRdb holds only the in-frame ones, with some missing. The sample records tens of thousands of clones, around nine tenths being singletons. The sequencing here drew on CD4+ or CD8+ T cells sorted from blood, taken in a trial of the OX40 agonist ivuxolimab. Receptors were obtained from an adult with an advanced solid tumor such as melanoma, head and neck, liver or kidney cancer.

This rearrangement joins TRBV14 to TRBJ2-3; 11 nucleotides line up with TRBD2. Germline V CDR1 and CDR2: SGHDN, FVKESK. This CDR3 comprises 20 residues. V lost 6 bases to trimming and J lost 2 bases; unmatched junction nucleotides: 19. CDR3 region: CASRGSPLSRLAGFTDTQYF. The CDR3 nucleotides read TGTGCCAGCAGAGGAAGCCCTCTGTCTCGACTAGCGGGATTCACAGATACGCAGTATTTT. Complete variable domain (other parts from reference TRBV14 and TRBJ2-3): EAGVTQFPSHSVIEKGQTVTLRCDPISGHDNLYWYRRVMGKEIKFLLHFVKESKQDESGMPNNRFLAERTGGTYSTLKVQPAELEDSGVYFCASRGSPLSRLAGFTDTQYFGPGTRLTVL.

CDR3 nucleotides: TGTGCCAGCAGCTTGGAGGTAGTACGGTGGGAGACCCAGTACTTC. Its translation is CASSLEVVRWETQYF. The chain combines TRBV11-2 with TRBJ2-5, with D possibly matching TRBD2 (5 bases). The CDR3 is made up of 15 amino acids. Germline CDR1 SGHAT, CDR2 FQNNGV. V gave up 3 bases and J gave up 5 bases, with 16 bases separating them.

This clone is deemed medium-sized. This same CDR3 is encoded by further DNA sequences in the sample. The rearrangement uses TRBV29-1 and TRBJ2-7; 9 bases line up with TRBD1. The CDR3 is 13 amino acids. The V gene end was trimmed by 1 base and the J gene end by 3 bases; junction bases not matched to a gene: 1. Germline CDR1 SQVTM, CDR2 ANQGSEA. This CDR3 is CSVEGQGGYEQYF. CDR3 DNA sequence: TGCAGCGTTGAAGGACAGGGGGGCTACGAGCAGTACTTC.

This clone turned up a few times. The CDR3: CASSEDAGPGNQPQHF. In DNA form, the CDR3 reads TGTGCCAGCAGTGAAGACGCAGGGCCTGGCAATCAGCCCCAGCATTTT. The chain carries TRBV2 and TRBJ1-5; D might be TRBD1 (5 bases). V was trimmed by 1 base and J by 2 bases, leaving 12 bases between them. The CDR3 sequence is 16 residues long. CDR1 SNHLY and CDR2 FYNNEI come from the germline V gene.

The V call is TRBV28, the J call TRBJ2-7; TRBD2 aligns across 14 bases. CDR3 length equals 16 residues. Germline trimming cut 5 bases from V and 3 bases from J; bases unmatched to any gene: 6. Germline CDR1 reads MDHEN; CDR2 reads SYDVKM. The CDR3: CASSAGTSGRHYEQYF. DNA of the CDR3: TGTGCCAGCAGTGCCGGGACTAGCGGGAGACACTACGAGCAGTACTTC. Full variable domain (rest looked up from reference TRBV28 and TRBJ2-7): DVKVTQSSRYLVKRTGEKVFLECVQDMDHENMFWYRQDPGLGLRLIYFSYDVKMKEKGDIPEGYSVSREKKERFSLILESASTNQTSMYLCASSAGTSGRHYEQYFGPGTRLTVT.

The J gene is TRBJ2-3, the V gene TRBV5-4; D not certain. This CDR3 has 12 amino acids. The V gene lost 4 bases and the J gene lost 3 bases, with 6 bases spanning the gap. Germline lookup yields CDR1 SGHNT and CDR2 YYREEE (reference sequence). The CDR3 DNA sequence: TGTGCCAGCAGCGCCGGTACAGATACGCAGTATTTT. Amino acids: CASSAGTDTQYF.

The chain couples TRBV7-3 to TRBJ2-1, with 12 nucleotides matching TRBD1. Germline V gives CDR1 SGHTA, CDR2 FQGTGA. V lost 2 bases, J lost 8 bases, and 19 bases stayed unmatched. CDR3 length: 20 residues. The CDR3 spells CASSLSGQGAQSGSLYEQFF. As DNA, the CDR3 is TGTGCCAGCAGCTTATCGGGACAGGGGGCACAGAGCGGGAGTCTGTATGAGCAGTTCTTC.

The CDR3 loop reads CASSFGTGSNPGGYTF. CDR3 in DNA: TGTGCCAGCAGCTTCGGGACAGGCTCAAACCCGGGAGGCTACACCTTC. This chain joins TRBV11-3 and TRBJ1-2; TRBD1 aligns across 8 bases. Germline CDR1 reads SGHNT; CDR2 reads YENEEA. The CDR3 is 16 residues long. Germline trimming cut 3 bases from V and 8 bases from J; bases unmatched to any gene: 14.

The CDR3 DNA follows: TGTGCCAGCAGGACCAGACAGGGTTGGTCCAATGAGCAGTTCTTC. Protein sequence: CASRTRQGWSNEQFF. The chain uses TRBV2 and TRBJ2-1; 7 nucleotides match TRBD1. Germline trimming cut 6 bases from V and 6 bases from J; bases unmatched to any gene: 11. There are 15 residues in the CDR3. The V gene's germline CDR1 is SNHLY and CDR2 FYNNEI.

CDR3 sequence reads: CSVEDWDGLYGYTF. The CDR3 DNA reads TGCAGCGTTGAAGATTGGGACGGTCTCTATGGCTACACCTTC. This chain joins TRBV29-1 and TRBJ1-2; possible D gene TRBD1, 5 bases. Germline CDR1 and CDR2: SQVTM and ANQGSEA. Trimming took off 0 bases at V and 4 bases at J, with 12 bases between the two ends. The CDR3 loop spans 14 amino acids.

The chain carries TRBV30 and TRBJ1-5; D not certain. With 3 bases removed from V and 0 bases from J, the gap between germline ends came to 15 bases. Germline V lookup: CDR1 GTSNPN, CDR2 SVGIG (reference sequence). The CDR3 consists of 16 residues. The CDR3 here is CAWSRGPPVSNQPQHF. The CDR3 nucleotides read TGTGCCTGGAGCCGAGGTCCTCCTGTTAGCAATCAGCCCCAGCATTTT.

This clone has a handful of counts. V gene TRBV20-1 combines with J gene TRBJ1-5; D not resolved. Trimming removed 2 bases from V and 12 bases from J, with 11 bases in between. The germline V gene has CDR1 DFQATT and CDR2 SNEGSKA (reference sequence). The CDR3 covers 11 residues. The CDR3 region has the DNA TGCAGTGCTAGAAAGGACGAGCTCCAGCATTTT. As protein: CSARKDELQHF.

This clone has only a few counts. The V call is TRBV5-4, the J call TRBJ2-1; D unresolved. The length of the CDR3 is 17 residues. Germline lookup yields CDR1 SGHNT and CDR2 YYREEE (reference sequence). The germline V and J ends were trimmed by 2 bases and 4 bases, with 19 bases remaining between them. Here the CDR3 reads CASSLSIRTVVYNEQFF. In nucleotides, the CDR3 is TGTGCCAGCAGCTTATCGATCCGGACGGTGGTATACAATGAGCAGTTCTTC.

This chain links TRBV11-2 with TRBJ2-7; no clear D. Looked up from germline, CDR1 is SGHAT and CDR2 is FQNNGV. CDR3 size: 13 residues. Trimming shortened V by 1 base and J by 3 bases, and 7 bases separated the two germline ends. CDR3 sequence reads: CASSLGTRYEQYF. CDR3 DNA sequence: TGTGCCAGCAGCTTAGGGACGCGCTACGAGCAGTACTTC.

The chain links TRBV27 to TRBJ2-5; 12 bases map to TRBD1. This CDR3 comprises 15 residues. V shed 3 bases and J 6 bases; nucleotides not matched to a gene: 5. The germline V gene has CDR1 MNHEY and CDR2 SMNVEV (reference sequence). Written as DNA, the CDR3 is TGTGCCAGCAGTTTCGGGACAGGGGGCTTGAAGACCCAGTACTTC. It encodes CASSFGTGGLKTQYF.

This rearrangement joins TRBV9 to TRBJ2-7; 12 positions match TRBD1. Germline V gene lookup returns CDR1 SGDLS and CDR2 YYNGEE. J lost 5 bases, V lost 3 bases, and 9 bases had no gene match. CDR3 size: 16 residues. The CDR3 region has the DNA TGTGCCAGCAGCGCAACCATGGGGACAGGGGGCAACGAGCAGTACTTC. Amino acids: CASSATMGTGGNEQYF.

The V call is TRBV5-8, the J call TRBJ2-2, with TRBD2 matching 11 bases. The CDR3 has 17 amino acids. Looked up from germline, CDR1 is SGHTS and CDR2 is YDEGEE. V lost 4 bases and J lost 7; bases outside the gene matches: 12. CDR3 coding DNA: TGTGCCAGCAGCCCCTGGACTAGCGGGTTGATTAGCGGGGAGCTGTTTTTT. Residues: CASSPWTSGLISGELFF.

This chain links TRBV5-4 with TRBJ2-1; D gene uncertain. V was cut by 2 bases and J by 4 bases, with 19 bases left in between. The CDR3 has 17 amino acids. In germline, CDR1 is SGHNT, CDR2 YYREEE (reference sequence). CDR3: CASSLSIRAVVYNEQFF. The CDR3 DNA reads TGTGCCAGCAGCTTATCGATCCGGGCGGTGGTATACAATGAGCAGTTCTTC.

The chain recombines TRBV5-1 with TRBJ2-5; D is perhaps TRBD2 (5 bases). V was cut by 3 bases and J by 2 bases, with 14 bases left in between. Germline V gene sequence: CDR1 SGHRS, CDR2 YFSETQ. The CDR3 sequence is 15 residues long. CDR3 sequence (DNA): TGCGCCAGCAGCTATCTCATCGGGGATCAAGAGACCCAGTACTTC. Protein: CASSYLIGDQETQYF.

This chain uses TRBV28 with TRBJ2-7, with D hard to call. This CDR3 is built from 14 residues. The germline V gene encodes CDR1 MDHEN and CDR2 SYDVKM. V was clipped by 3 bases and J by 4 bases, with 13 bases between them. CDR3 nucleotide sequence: TGTGCCAGCAGTTTCGACATACACGGATACGAGCAGTACTTC. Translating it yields CASSFDIHGYEQYF.

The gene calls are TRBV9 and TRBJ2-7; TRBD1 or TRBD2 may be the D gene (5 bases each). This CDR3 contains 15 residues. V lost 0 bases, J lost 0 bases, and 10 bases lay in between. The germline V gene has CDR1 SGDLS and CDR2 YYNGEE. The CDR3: CASSVGGYSSYEQYF. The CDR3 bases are TGTGCCAGCAGCGTAGGGGGGTATAGCTCCTACGAGCAGTACTTC.

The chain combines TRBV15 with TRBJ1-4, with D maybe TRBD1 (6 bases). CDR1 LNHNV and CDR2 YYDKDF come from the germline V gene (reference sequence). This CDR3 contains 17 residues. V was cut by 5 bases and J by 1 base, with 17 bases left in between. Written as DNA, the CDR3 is TGTGCCACCAGCCCATGGGGGGGCCGGGGAACTAATGAAAAACTGTTTTTT. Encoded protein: CATSPWGGRGTNEKLFF.